The 10 T cell receptor beta chains presented below share a single source sample, sequenced in a study of CD8+ T cells in alopecia areata listed by TCRdb under 2018. Pooled mouse cutaneous lymph node cells were stained for CD4, CD8alpha, NKG2D, NKG2ACE and other markers and were then sorted on a BD Influx. Libraries came from the immunoSEQ multiplex PCR assay. For TCR sequencing, RNA was extracted from every sample and reverse transcribed into cDNA to serve as template. The table was pulled from immuneACCESS by TCRdb, which kept in-frame rearrangements only. Such tables lose some clones; where checked, under half of the loss comes from unresolved V genes, and the rest has no known cause. The table for this sample lists 200,000 to 300,000 clones, none of them counted only once. The ten largest clones add up to 1.2% of the sample. The source material was CD4+ T cells sorted from a lymph node. The receptors originated from a C3H/HeJ mouse with alopecia areata. This line of mice carries MHC haplotype H2-k.

This clone came up a few times. The genes and germline here are from mouse. The read stops 4 residues short of the end of the CDR3; the missing end is completed from the germline J gene. Other DNA sequences in this specimen translate into the identical CDR3. The V call is TRBV13-2, the J call TRBJ2-5; D uncertain. CDR1 is NNHNN, CDR2 SYGAGS, per germline (reference sequence). The CDR3 has 12 residues. This CDR3 is CASGDAGDTQYF. The DNA read from the CDR3 is TGTGCCAGCGGTGATGCTGGTGAC.

With regard to this clone: Germline and genes here are mouse. The read is 4 residues too short to cover the CDR3 end, so that end is filled in from the germline J gene. Within the sample, other DNA sequences also encode this same CDR3. This chain joins TRBV31 and TRBJ2-5; D not resolved. Germline V lookup: CDR1 GKSSPN, CDR2 SITVG. V was clipped by 0 bases and J by 0 bases, with 7 bases between them. The CDR3 sequence is 14 residues long. The sequenced part of the CDR3 DNA is TGTGCCTGGAGTCTAGGGTTTAACCAAGAC. Translating gives CAWSLGFNQD. The entire CDR3 is CAWSLGFNQDTQYF.

As for this clone: Mouse names are used for the genes. The read ends 4 residues before the CDR3 terminus; that terminus is restored from the germline J gene. The chain links TRBV17 to TRBJ1-1; D remains unclear. This CDR3 has 12 amino acids. Germline values: CDR1 MNHDT, CDR2 YYDKIL. Incomplete CDR3 DNA: TGTGCTAGCAGTAGACAGGCCGCA. The encoded protein is CASSRQAA. The whole CDR3 protein is CASSRQAAEVFF.

This clone appeared a few times. Gene names follow the mouse nomenclature. The missing CDR3 end, 4 residues past where the read stops, is filled in from the germline J gene. Other nucleotide sequences in the sample specify the same CDR3. The V gene is TRBV13-2, the J gene TRBJ2-3; TRBD1 is a possible D gene (5 bases). Trimming stripped 1 base from V and 0 bases from J, with 12 bases between. Germline CDR1 is NNHNN and CDR2 is SYGAGS (reference sequence). This CDR3 contains 16 residues. The sequenced CDR3 bases are TGTGCCAGCGGTGATCCAGCAGGGTCTAGTGCAGAA. Residues: CASGDPAGSSAE. The whole CDR3 protein is CASGDPAGSSAETLYF.

This clone was counted a few times. A much larger clone sits a single nucleotide away, making a read error possible. The genes and germline here are from mouse. The observed sequence ends 4 residues before the CDR3 terminus, with the missing tail filled in from the germline J gene. V is TRBV13-1 and J is TRBJ1-2, with D unresolved. CDR3 length equals 13 residues. Germline V gives CDR1 NSHNY, CDR2 SYGAGN. Trimming cost V 2 bases and J 0 bases, with 5 bases left between them. The CDR3 protein is CASSEQTNSDYTF. Partial CDR3 DNA: TGTGCCAGCAGTGAACAGACAAACTCC.

This clone turned up a few times. Mouse gene names and germline throughout. The DNA ends 4 residues before the CDR3 does, and the rest of the CDR3 is filled in from the germline J gene. This CDR3 is also generated by other DNA sequences in the sample. V usage is TRBV13-1 and J usage is TRBJ2-2; possible D gene TRBD1, 6 bases. Germline-derived CDR1 and CDR2 are NSHNY and SYGAGN. This CDR3 is 15 amino acids long. The ends were cut back, 0 bases at V and 4 bases at J, with 10 bases in the middle. CDR3 region: CASSDEGGGTGQLYF. The CDR3 bases that were read are TGTGCCAGCAGTGATGAAGGGGGTGGCACCGGG.

This clone has just a few counts. The genes are named according to mouse. The CDR3 end falls 4 residues outside the read, so it is completed with the germline J gene. This chain joins TRBV1 and TRBJ2-1; D perhaps matches TRBD2 (7 bases). The CDR3 runs to 16 residues. The V gene's germline CDR1 is NSQYPW and CDR2 LRSPGD (reference sequence). Trimming cost V 0 bases and J 1 base, with 10 bases left between them. The CDR3 spells CTCSADLGANYAEQFF. The sequenced CDR3 bases are TGCACCTGCAGTGCAGATCTGGGGGCAAACTATGCT.

Turning to this clone: Any gene name here is a mouse gene name. The read terminates 4 residues ahead of where the CDR3 ends, so the germline J gene completes it. Other nucleotide sequences in the sample specify the same CDR3. The genes are TRBV1 and TRBJ2-4; 10 nucleotides match TRBD2. The CDR3 runs to 15 residues. The ends lost 4 bases at V and 0 bases at J; junction bases unmatched: 1. Germline assignment: CDR1 NSQYPW and CDR2 LRSPGD (reference sequence). The part of the CDR3 DNA that was read is TGCACCTGCAGTGGACTGGGGGGTAGTCAAAAC. It specifies CTCSGLGGSQN. The CDR3 reads in full as CTCSGLGGSQNTLYF.

This clone was seen a few times. Here the gene names and germline are mouse. The CDR3 end lies 4 residues beyond the end of the read and is filled in from the germline J gene. The chain links TRBV13-2 to TRBJ2-7; 9 positions agree with TRBD1. The germline CDR1 and CDR2 sequences are NNHNN and SYGAGS (reference sequence). This CDR3 has 14 amino acids. Losses at the gene ends were 2 bases for V and 3 bases for J; bases not matched to a gene: 3. CDR3 region: CASGERTGVYEQYF. CDR3 bases read: TGTGCCAGCGGTGAGAGGACAGGGGTCTAT.

Details on this clone: The gene names given are mouse names. From the germline J gene comes the end of the CDR3, since the read stops 4 residues before it. The chain has TRBV13-2 and TRBJ2-1, with TRBD1 as a possible D gene (5 bases). Germline loops: CDR1 NNHNN, CDR2 SYGAGS (reference sequence). The CDR3 has 13 residues. The V and J ends lost 5 bases and 0 bases respectively, with 6 bases between them. The covered CDR3 bases are TGTGCCAGCGGGACAGATAACTATGCT. Its protein product is CASGTDNYA. The whole CDR3 protein is CASGTDNYAEQFF.